This TCR beta chain was observed in a study of cytomegalovirus exposure and HLA in healthy donors. Notes on the study in general: Previous analysis showed most TCR beta V segments were productive about 87% or about 30% of the time. Being indistinguishable, some V segments were excluded, TRBV6-2 and TRBV6-3 among them.

Samples came from healthy bone marrow donors. Unmatched junction bases numbered 5, after V lost 4 bases and J lost 8 bases. Germline CDR1 SQVTM, CDR2 ANQGSEA. This CDR3 has 12 amino acids. Primers: 60 Vbeta forward and 13 Jbeta reverse. Assay: immunoSEQ multiplex PCR; the TCRdb copy retains only in-frame clones and omits some. The sample lists approximately 190,000 clones; 75% to 85% were seen once. This clone was counted a few times. The antigen remains undetermined. Sequences were obtained from PBMCs. The sequence came from a woman aged 18-29 years in good health and CMV-seronegative. The V call is TRBV29-1, the J call TRBJ2-7; 10 bases match TRBD2. The CDR3 here is CSVASGSSQQYF. CDR3 nucleotide sequence: TGCAGCGTTGCTAGCGGGAGTTCCCAGCAGTACTTC.